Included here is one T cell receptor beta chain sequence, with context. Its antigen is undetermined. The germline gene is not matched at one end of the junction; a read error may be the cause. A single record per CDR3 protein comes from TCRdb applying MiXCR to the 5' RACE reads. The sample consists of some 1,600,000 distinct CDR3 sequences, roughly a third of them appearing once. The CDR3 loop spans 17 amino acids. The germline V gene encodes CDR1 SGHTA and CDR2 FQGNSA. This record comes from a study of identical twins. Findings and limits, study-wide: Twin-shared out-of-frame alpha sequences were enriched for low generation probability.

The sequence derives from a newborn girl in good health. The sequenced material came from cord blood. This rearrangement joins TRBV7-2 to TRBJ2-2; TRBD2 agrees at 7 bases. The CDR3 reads CASSFGYLSGNPGELFF. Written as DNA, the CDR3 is TGTGCCAGCAGCTTCGGCTACTTGAGCGGGAACCCCGGGGAGCTGTTTTTT.